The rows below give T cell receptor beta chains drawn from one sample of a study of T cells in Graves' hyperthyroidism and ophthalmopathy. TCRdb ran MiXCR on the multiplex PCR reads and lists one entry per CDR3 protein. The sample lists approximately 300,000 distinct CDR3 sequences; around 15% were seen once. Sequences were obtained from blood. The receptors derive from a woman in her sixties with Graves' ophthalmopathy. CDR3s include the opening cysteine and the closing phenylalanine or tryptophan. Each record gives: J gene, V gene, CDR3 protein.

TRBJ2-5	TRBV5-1	CASSLVAGREETQYF
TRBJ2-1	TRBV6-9	CASSYYRAVGEQFF
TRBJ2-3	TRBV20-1	CSAGSGGDRDTDTQYF
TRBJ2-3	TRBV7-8	CASSPPPWGTDTQYF
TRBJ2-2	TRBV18	CASSPLGGTGELFF
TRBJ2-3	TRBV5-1	CASIRGGSTDTQYF
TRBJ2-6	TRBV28	CASIEGGDSGANVLTF
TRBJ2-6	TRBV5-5	CASSLSDSGANVLTF
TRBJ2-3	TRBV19	CASSIDPGLATDTQYF
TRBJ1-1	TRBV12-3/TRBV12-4	CASSFTGAPMNTEAFF
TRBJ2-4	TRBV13	CASSSQRNIQYF
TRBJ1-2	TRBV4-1	CASSQPTRPNYGYTF
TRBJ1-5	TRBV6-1	CASSRTVSQPQHF
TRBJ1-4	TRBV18	CASSRNSASREKLFF
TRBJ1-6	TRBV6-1	CASTTWTYNSPLHF
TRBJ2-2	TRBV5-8	CASSWTGTGELFF
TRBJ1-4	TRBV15	CATSRDVMGGREKLFF
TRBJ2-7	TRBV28	CASSHAEGEQYF
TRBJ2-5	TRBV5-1	CGSSLATAGETQYF
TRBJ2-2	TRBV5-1	CASSLDRGELFF
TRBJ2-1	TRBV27	CASRHSSGTEVYNEQFF
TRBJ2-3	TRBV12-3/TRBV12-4	CASNGWDRGTGTQYF
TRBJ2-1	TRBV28	CASRDRIATVTDEQFF
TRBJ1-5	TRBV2	CASRGQLNQPQHF
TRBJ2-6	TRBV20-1	CSAREWRANSGANVLTF
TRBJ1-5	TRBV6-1	CASSEGWDYSNQPQHF
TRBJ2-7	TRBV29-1	CSGEVRTSGSYEQYF
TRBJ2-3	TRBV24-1	CATSTGGNTDTQYF
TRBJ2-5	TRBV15	CATSSPGTGVWVETQYF
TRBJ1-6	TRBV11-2	CASSLVGSTLHF
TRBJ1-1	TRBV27	CASRGTARSNTEAFF
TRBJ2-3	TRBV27	CASSLSGLAYENTQYF
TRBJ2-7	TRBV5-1	CASSLVSGQSEQYF
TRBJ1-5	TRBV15	CVTSRDKGSNQPQHF
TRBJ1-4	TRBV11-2	CASSFGGADEKLSF
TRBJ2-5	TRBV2	CATGTNQETQYF
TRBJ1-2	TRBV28	CASSSAQGFLYGYTF
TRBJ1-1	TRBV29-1	CSVRVPGQGDTEAFF
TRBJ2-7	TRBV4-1	CASSQSPGQGYYEQYF
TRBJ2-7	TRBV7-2	CASSLEAGAYEQYF
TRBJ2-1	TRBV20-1	CSARDPGLAGADQQFF
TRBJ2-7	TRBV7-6	CASSVSGGAGEQYF
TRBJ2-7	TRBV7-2	CASNRPPSGVSYEQYF
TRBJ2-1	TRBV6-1	CASTRGNEQFF
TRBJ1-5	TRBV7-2	CASSLSGQADQPQHF
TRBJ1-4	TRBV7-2	CASSLGQGRVANEKLFF
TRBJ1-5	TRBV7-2	CASSARRLGQPQHF
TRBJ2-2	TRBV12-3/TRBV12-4	CASTYPGRTGELFF
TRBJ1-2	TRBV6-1	CASKTDSRGYTF
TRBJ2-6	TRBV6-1	CASSEALTGYEANVLTF
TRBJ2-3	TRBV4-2	CASSQTEFGTDTQYF
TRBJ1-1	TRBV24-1	CATSDAGQGNTEAFF
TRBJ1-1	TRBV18	CASSPQQGEAFF
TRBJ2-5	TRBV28	CASRFVVASSETQYF
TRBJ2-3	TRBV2	CASSGLDRGIRTDTQYF
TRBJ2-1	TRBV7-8	CASSWGGSSYNEQFF
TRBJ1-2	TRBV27	CASSRRQEDGYTF
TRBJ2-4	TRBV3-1	CASSHAGGQYF
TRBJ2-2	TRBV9	CASSENLAGGDTGELFF